Presented here are 26 T cell receptor beta chains from one specimen sequenced in a study of Ad26.COV2.S vaccination and SARS-CoV-2 variants. Treatment indicated: some 19 received Ad26.COV2.S at low or high dose, single or two shots; five or six received placebo; per-sample allocation not given. The samples date from day 63 after the first vaccine or placebo injection. Assay: immunoSEQ multiplex PCR; the TCRdb copy retains only in-frame clones and omits some. The data hold roughly 420,000 clones, with roughly nine tenths observed a single time. This material consisted of peripheral blood, taken in a trial of Ad26.COV2.S vaccine versus placebo. These receptors originate from a person between 18 and 59 years old who received the Ad26.COV2.S COVID-19 vaccine or a placebo.

This chain links TRBV4-3 with TRBJ2-1; the D call may be TRBD1 or TRBD2 (5 bases each). The V gene lost 2 bases and the J gene lost 10 bases, with 27 bases spanning the gap. Germline V lookup: CDR1 LGHNA, CDR2 YSLEER. The CDR3 contains 18 residues. CDR3 in DNA: TGCGCCAGCAGCCAAATCAATCGGGACCTCATGACGAATTGGGAGCAGTTCTTC. Its protein is CASSQINRDLMTNWEQFF.

The V gene is TRBV21-1, the J gene TRBJ2-1; TRBD1 is taken as the D call from the table, unchecked against the DNA. TRBV21-1 is classified as a pseudogene. The CDR3 spans 15 residues. The CDR3 sequence is CASSTPGQGAGEQFF. Here the CDR3 DNA reads TGTGCCAGCAGCACTCCGGGACAGGGCGCAGGTGAGCAGTTCTTC.

V usage is TRBV2 and J usage is TRBJ1-1; D is ambiguous. The germline gives CDR1 SNHLY, CDR2 FYNNEI. The CDR3 consists of 12 residues. Trimming took 10 bases from V and 1 from J, leaving 10 bases between them. DNA for the CDR3: TGTGCCAACCGGGGAGGGAACACTGAAGCTTTCTTT. Translated: CANRGGNTEAFF.

The chain couples TRBV6-6 to TRBJ1-4; tentative D call: TRBD1 (6 bases). Germline V CDR1 and CDR2: MNHNY, SVGAGI (reference sequence). The length of the CDR3 is 16 residues. The V end was cut by 2 bases, the J end by 2 bases, with 12 bases between. CDR3 DNA sequence: TGTGCCAGCAGTTACGGTAGCAGGGGTACTAATGAAAAACTGTTTTTT. It codes for CASSYGSRGTNEKLFF.

In this sample, this clone turned up once. The chain is built from TRBV18 and TRBJ1-1, with 7 bases aligning to TRBD1. Unmatched junction bases numbered 5, after V lost 6 bases and J lost 1 base. The CDR3 is made up of 14 amino acids. Germline V lookup: CDR1 KGHSH, CDR2 LQKENI. CDR3 DNA: TGTGCCAGCTCTCCGCAGGGGGGGAACACTGAAGCTTTCTTT. Residues: CASSPQGGNTEAFF. Combining the CDR3 with reference TRBV18 and TRBJ1-1 gives the whole variable domain NAGVMQNPRHLVRRRGQEARLRCSPMKGHSHVYWYRQLPEEGLKFMVYLQKENIIDESGMPKERFSAEFPKEGPSILRIQQVVRGDSAAYFCASSPQGGNTEAFFGQGTRLTVV.

This sequence joins TRBV30 and TRBJ2-1; TRBD2 might be the D (6 bases). This CDR3 has 16 residues. The germline V and J ends were trimmed by 2 bases and 4 bases, with 18 bases remaining between them. Germline V gene data show CDR1 as GTSNPN and CDR2 as SVGIG (reference sequence). The CDR3 DNA sequence: TGTGCCTGGAGTCCCATTAGCGGAAATTTTTACAATGAGCAGTTCTTC. It codes for CAWSPISGNFYNEQFF.

This clone was recorded only once. The same CDR3 also results from other DNA sequences found in this sample. The chain is built from TRBV9 and TRBJ2-3; 7 nucleotides match TRBD2. V gave up 0 bases and J gave up 4 bases; unmatched junction bases: 5. The CDR3 spans 15 residues. In germline, CDR1 is SGDLS, CDR2 YYNGEE. Written as DNA, the CDR3 is TGTGCCAGCAGCGTAGCGGGGAGGGGTCCAGATACGCAGTATTTT. Protein: CASSVAGRGPDTQYF.

This chain uses TRBV6-6 with TRBJ2-5; D is undetermined. The CDR3 runs to 15 residues. Germline assignment: CDR1 MNHNY and CDR2 SVGAGI (reference sequence). V lost 2 bases, J lost 5 bases, and 15 bases lay in between. Here the CDR3 reads CASSYQVGAWETQYF. The CDR3 DNA reads TGTGCCAGCAGTTACCAGGTCGGTGCATGGGAGACCCAGTACTTC.

The chain is built from TRBV5-4 and TRBJ2-3; TRBD2 aligns across 9 bases. The J segment lost 0 bases and the V segment lost 5 bases, leaving 7 bases of the junction unmatched. This CDR3 region has 16 residues. Germline CDR1 SGHNT, CDR2 YYREEE (reference sequence). The CDR3 is CASRLGLAPSTDTQYF. The DNA of the CDR3 is TGTGCCAGCAGACTCGGACTAGCGCCAAGCACAGATACGCAGTATTTT.

This sequence joins TRBV15 and TRBJ2-7; D gene unclear. V lost 5 bases and J lost 3, with 14 bases in between. Germline V gene data show CDR1 as LNHNV and CDR2 as YYDKDF (reference sequence). CDR3 length: 14 amino acids. In DNA form, the CDR3 reads TGTGCCACCAGCCCCATTCTGGGCCTCTACGAGCAGTACGTC. This encodes CATSPILGLYEQYV.

V gene TRBV7-2 combines with J gene TRBJ1-1, with no clear D. V lost 1 base to trimming and J lost 0 bases, with 9 bases between them. CDR1 and CDR2 from the germline V gene are SGHTA and FQGNSA. CDR3 length: 15 residues. The CDR3 DNA is TGTGCCAGCAGCTTAGTCTCACTAATGAACACTGAAGCTTTCTTT. This sequence encodes CASSLVSLMNTEAFF.

V and J are TRBV11-1 and TRBJ2-2, with 10 bases lining up with TRBD2. Germline CDR1 reads SGHAT; CDR2 reads FQDESV (reference sequence). The trim removed 3 bases at V and 6 bases at J, leaving 7 bases unmatched. CDR3 length: 16 amino acids. The CDR3 coding sequence is TGTGCCAGCAGCTTTAACCCTCTAGCGGGGGCCGGGGAGCTGTTTTTT. This gives the protein CASSFNPLAGAGELFF. Drawing the rest from reference TRBV11-1 and TRBJ2-2, the complete variable domain is EAEVAQSPRYKITEKSQAVAFWCDPISGHATLYWYRQILGQGPELLVQFQDESVVDDSQLPKDRFSAERLKGVDSTLKIQPAELGDSAMYLCASSFNPLAGAGELFFGEGSRLTVL.

CDR3 sequence reads: CASSLSRDSGNTIYF. The DNA of the CDR3 is TGTGCCAGCAGCTTGTCGCGGGACTCTGGAAACACCATATATTTT. This sequence joins TRBV7-2 and TRBJ1-3; D remains ambiguous. V was clipped by 3 bases and J by 0 bases, with 9 bases between them. In germline, CDR1 is SGHTA, CDR2 FQGNSA. The CDR3 covers 15 residues.

The chain uses TRBV11-2 and TRBJ2-1; TRBD2 might be the D (5 bases). CDR1 is SGHAT, CDR2 FQNNGV, per germline. V was pared by 5 bases and J by 10 bases, with 9 bases between. The CDR3 runs to 11 residues. The CDR3 DNA follows: TGTGCCAGCAGCCCCCTAGCCGAGCAGTTCTTC. Translating it yields CASSPLAEQFF.

The chain is built from TRBV11-3 and TRBJ2-3; 12 bases align to TRBD2. Germline-derived CDR1 and CDR2 are SGHNT and YENEEA. The V gene end was trimmed by 4 bases and the J gene end by 0 bases; junction bases not matched to a gene: 8. The CDR3 length is 18 residues. The CDR3 region is CASSSGLAGSTSTDTQYF. As DNA, the CDR3 is TGTGCCAGCAGCTCGGGACTAGCGGGTTCAACTAGCACAGATACGCAGTATTTT.

DNA for the CDR3: TGTGCCACCAGCGGGGGGTCAATGAGTTTTGAGACCCAGTACTTC. Translated: CATSGGSMSFETQYF. J is TRBJ2-5 and V is TRBV15; maybe TRBD2 (6 bases). Deletions cut 5 bases from V and 5 bases from J, with 18 bases between. CDR1 is LNHNV and CDR2 is YYDKDF in the germline V gene (reference sequence). The CDR3 is made up of 15 amino acids.

The table lists this clone with a count of one. The V and J genes are TRBV5-5 and TRBJ2-6, with a possible D match to TRBD1 (6 bases). Germline V gives CDR1 SGHKS, CDR2 YYEKEE (reference sequence). V lost 3 bases and J 4 bases, leaving 11 bases between the germline ends. This CDR3 is 15 amino acids long. CDR3 region: CASSSGVPGANVLTF. The DNA of the CDR3 is TGTGCCAGCAGCTCAGGGGTGCCCGGGGCCAACGTCCTGACTTTC.

The rearrangement joins TRBV11-2 to TRBJ2-7; D assignment may be TRBD1 or TRBD2 (6 bases each). The germline gives CDR1 SGHAT, CDR2 FQNNGV. The ends were cut back, 8 bases at V and 3 bases at J, with 20 bases in the middle. CDR3 length: 15 amino acids. Here the CDR3 DNA reads TGTGCCAGCCTAAGGCCGGCCAGGGGAGGCTACGAGCAGTACTTC. Translated, it gives CASLRPARGGYEQYF.

This clone was counted between two and nine times. The chain couples TRBV6-5 to TRBJ1-6; no firm D call. Between the trimmed V and J ends, which lost 2 bases and 8 bases, there was a span of 7 bases. This CDR3 has 13 amino acids. Germline V gives CDR1 MNHEY, CDR2 SVGAGI. The CDR3, as DNA: TGTGCCAGCAGTTACAAAGAGCATTCACCCCTCCACTTT. It translates to CASSYKEHSPLHF.

The V call is TRBV9, the J call TRBJ1-4, with TRBD1 matching over 8 bases. With V trimmed by 2 bases and J by 7 bases, 4 bases remained unmatched. The CDR3 covers 14 residues. Germline V gene data show CDR1 as SGDLS and CDR2 as YYNGEE. CDR3 bases: TGTGCCAGCAGCGTTCAGGGGGCGAGTGAAAAACTGTTTTTT. Amino acids: CASSVQGASEKLFF.

The rearrangement uses TRBV5-4 and TRBJ2-2, with TRBD1 as a possible D gene (6 bases). This CDR3 region has 17 residues. CDR1 SGHNT and CDR2 YYREEE come from the germline V gene (reference sequence). Trimming took 0 bases from V and 1 from J, leaving 13 bases between them. CDR3 region: CASSLGVPGVNTGELFF. CDR3 DNA: TGTGCCAGCAGCTTGGGGGTTCCAGGGGTGAACACCGGGGAGCTGTTTTTT.

The chain couples TRBV11-3 to TRBJ2-7; possible D gene TRBD2, 6 bases. CDR3 size: 15 residues. Trimming left V 5 bases short and J 1 base short, with 15 bases between. CDR1 and CDR2 from the germline V gene are SGHNT and YENEEA. The CDR3 nucleotides read TGTGCCAGCAGCCCGGGGGTCGTAGGTTCCTACGAGCAGTACTTC. Translation: CASSPGVVGSYEQYF.

This clone was observed a single time. This CDR3 reads CASSLAGMSNQPQHF. In DNA, the CDR3 is TGTGCCAGCAGCTTAGCAGGGATGAGCAATCAGCCCCAGCATTTT. The V call is TRBV7-2, the J call TRBJ1-5; no definite D call. Trimming shortened V by 0 bases and J by 1 base, and 7 bases separated the two germline ends. CDR3 size: 15 residues. The germline V gene has CDR1 SGHTA and CDR2 FQGNSA.

V is TRBV10-3 and J is TRBJ2-1, with 10 nucleotides matching TRBD2. CDR1 ENHRY and CDR2 SYGVKD come from the germline V gene. V shed 2 bases, J shed 10 bases, and the junction held 11 bases outside the gene matches. CDR3 length: 16 residues. The CDR3 here is CAISEVKRGGPREQFF. CDR3 nucleotides: TGTGCCATCAGTGAGGTAAAGCGGGGGGGCCCTCGGGAGCAGTTCTTC.

The chain recombines TRBV18 with TRBJ1-3; D gene ambiguous. Germline CDR1 is KGHSH and CDR2 is LQKENI. The length of the CDR3 is 13 residues. Trimming removed 2 bases at V and 12 bases at J, with 14 bases between. This CDR3 reads CASSPSQEFGIYF. Written as DNA, the CDR3 is TGTGCCAGCTCACCATCCCAAGAGTTTGGCATATATTTT.

This clone was seen more than once but under ten times. DNA for the CDR3: TGTGCCAGCACGGCTACGGGGGATACGCAGTATTTT. Amino acids: CASTATGDTQYF. This chain links TRBV5-6 with TRBJ2-3; tentative D call: TRBD2 (5 bases). Germline V lookup: CDR1 SGHDT, CDR2 YYEEEE. The V end lost 6 bases, the J end lost 6 bases, and 11 bases lay between the germline ends. The CDR3 covers 12 residues.